One and the same sample provided the 16 T cell receptor beta chains below, sequenced in a study of blood T cell repertoires in COVID-19 (dated by TCRdb to about 2020). Receptor libraries were prepared by the immunoSEQ multiplex PCR assay. Held by TCRdb, this immuneACCESS table contains in-frame sequences only and omits some clones. Under half of the omission traces to an unresolved V gene where checked; the cause of the rest is unknown. The sample table holds around 250,000 clones, of which more than 85% were seen once. Over 6% of the sample is taken by the ten largest. The sample consisted of peripheral blood. These receptors were taken from a woman in her 70s with active or convalescent COVID-19.

The gene calls are TRBV18 and TRBJ2-5, with 9 bases lining up with TRBD1. The CDR3 is 15 amino acids. Germline CDR1 KGHSH, CDR2 LQKENI. The V segment lost 5 bases and the J segment 5 bases; nucleotides outside the gene matches: 9. Written as DNA, the CDR3 is TGTGCCAGCTCAATGGGACAGGGTCGGGCGGAGACCCAGTACTTC. Its protein product is CASSMGQGRAETQYF.

The chain uses TRBV3-1 (or the pseudogene TRBV3-2) and TRBJ1-3, with D tentatively TRBD1 (5 bases). This CDR3 contains 18 residues. Germline V CDR1 and CDR2: LGHDT, YNNKEL (reference sequence). V was cut by 1 base and J by 0 bases, with 16 bases left in between. The CDR3 DNA reads as TGTGCCAGCAGCCAAGGCGATCGAACAGGAAGCTCTGGAAACACCATATATTTT. Its translation is CASSQGDRTGSSGNTIYF.

The chain has TRBV10-1 and TRBJ1-6; D perhaps matches TRBD1 (6 bases). Looked up from germline, CDR1 is WNHNN and CDR2 is SYGVQD (reference sequence). The V end lost 2 bases, the J end lost 7 bases, and 9 bases lay between the germline ends. The CDR3 sequence is 14 residues long. CDR3 coding DNA: TGCGCCAGCAGTGAGGGGAGGGGGAATTCACCCCTCCACTTT. Amino acids: CASSEGRGNSPLHF.

V is TRBV4-3 and J is TRBJ2-1, with D unresolved. CDR3 length: 15 residues. The ends were cut back, 0 bases at V and 0 bases at J, with 6 bases in the middle. Germline lookup yields CDR1 LGHNA and CDR2 YSLEER. CDR3 amino acids: CASSQEYGSYNEQFF. In DNA form, the CDR3 reads TGCGCCAGCAGCCAAGAATACGGCTCCTACAATGAGCAGTTCTTC.

The genes are TRBV19 and TRBJ1-5; D unclear. The V gene lost 5 bases and the J gene lost 4 bases, with 9 bases spanning the gap. Germline values: CDR1 LNHDA, CDR2 SQIVND (reference sequence). CDR3 length: 13 amino acids. The CDR3 here is CASSPTINQPQHF. DNA for the CDR3: TGTGCCAGTAGTCCGACAATTAATCAGCCCCAGCATTTT.

This chain connects TRBV18 to TRBJ1-1; TRBD1 matches at 8 bases. The V and J ends lost 6 bases and 3 bases, in that order; junction bases with no gene match: 3. This CDR3 region has 13 residues. Germline CDR1 is KGHSH and CDR2 is LQKENI. Written as DNA, the CDR3 is TGTGCCAGCTCGACACAGGGGGACACTGAAGCTTTCTTT. Translation: CASSTQGDTEAFF.

This chain uses TRBV6-5 with TRBJ2-7; TRBD1 might be the D (7 bases). The CDR3 extends over 13 amino acids. V lost 7 bases to trimming and J lost 2 bases, with 12 bases between them. CDR1 is MNHEY, CDR2 SVGAGI, per germline. The CDR3 here is CASKEGQTYEQYF. CDR3 DNA: TGTGCCAGCAAGGAGGGACAGACCTACGAGCAGTACTTC.

This chain connects TRBV2 to TRBJ1-4, with 8 bases matching TRBD1. V dropped 5 bases and J dropped 4; count of bases not matched to a gene: 6. Germline V gene data show CDR1 as SNHLY and CDR2 as FYNNEI. This CDR3 is built from 15 residues. The CDR3 DNA sequence: TGTGCCAGCAGTCCAGGGGGCGTTGGTAATGAAAAACTGTTTTTT. This gives the protein CASSPGGVGNEKLFF. Variable domain in full (rest from reference TRBV2 and TRBJ1-4): EPEVTQTPSHQVTQMGQEVILRCVPISNHLYFYWYRQILGQKVEFLVSFYNNEISEKSEIFDDQFSVERPDGSNFTLKIRSTKLEDSAMYFCASSPGGVGNEKLFFGSGTQLSVL.

In its sample, this clone was seen a few times. The chain is built from TRBV19 and TRBJ1-2; TRBD1 agrees at 10 bases. J lost 8 bases, V lost 4 bases, and 10 bases had no gene match. Germline CDR1 and CDR2: LNHDA and SQIVND (reference sequence). The CDR3 totals 15 residues. The CDR3: CASSTDRGSRKGYTF. In DNA form, the CDR3 reads TGTGCCAGTAGTACGGACAGGGGGTCAAGAAAAGGCTACACCTTC.

The chain couples TRBV18 to TRBJ2-1; D might be TRBD1 (6 bases). CDR1 and CDR2 (germline): KGHSH, LQKENI. The CDR3 is made up of 15 amino acids. V lost 5 bases to trimming and J lost 7 bases, with 18 bases between them. The CDR3 DNA is TGTGCCAGCTCAGCTTCCGGGACAAATCAGAATGAGCAGTTCTTC. Amino acid sequence: CASSASGTNQNEQFF. The whole variable domain, filled in from reference TRBV18 and TRBJ2-1, reads NAGVMQNPRHLVRRRGQEARLRCSPMKGHSHVYWYRQLPEEGLKFMVYLQKENIIDESGMPKERFSAEFPKEGPSILRIQQVVRGDSAAYFCASSASGTNQNEQFFGPGTRLTVL.

The chain couples TRBV11-2 to TRBJ2-7; a possible D gene is TRBD2 (6 bases). Germline V gives CDR1 SGHAT, CDR2 FQNNGV. This CDR3 is 16 amino acids long. The germline V and J ends were trimmed by 7 bases and 4 bases, with 23 bases remaining between them. The CDR3 loop reads CASNPRGWAGSYEQYF. CDR3 DNA sequence: TGTGCCAGCAACCCGCGGGGCTGGGCAGGTAGTTACGAGCAGTACTTC.

V usage is TRBV9 and J usage is TRBJ2-4; D might be TRBD2 (6 bases). The CDR3 extends over 16 amino acids. Per germline, CDR1 SGDLS and CDR2 YYNGEE. The V end lost 2 bases, the J end lost 0 bases, and 12 bases lay between the germline ends. The CDR3 DNA reads as TGTGCCAGCAGCGTCGGCGGGGTAGCAGCCAAAAACATTCAGTACTTC. Protein: CASSVGGVAAKNIQYF. Complete variable domain (other parts from reference TRBV9 and TRBJ2-4): DSGVTQTPKHLITATGQRVTLRCSPRSGDLSVYWYQQSLDQGLQFLIQYYNGEERAKGNILERFSAQQFPDLHSELNLSSLELGDSALYFCASSVGGVAAKNIQYFGAGTRLSVL.

This chain joins TRBV10-2 and TRBJ1-5; TRBD1 matches 9 bases. Trimming at V came to 0 bases and at J to 4 bases, leaving 7 bases not matched to a gene. The CDR3 extends over 17 amino acids. From germline, CDR1 is WSHSY and CDR2 SAAADI. The CDR3 loop reads CASSESAMTGGNQPQHF. The CDR3, as DNA: TGCGCCAGCAGTGAGTCCGCGATGACAGGGGGAAATCAGCCCCAGCATTTT.

This clone was detected once. V usage is TRBV9 and J usage is TRBJ2-2; 9 bases fit TRBD2. J was trimmed by 5 bases and V by 4 bases; bases with no gene match: 6. CDR3 length equals 15 residues. From germline, CDR1 is SGDLS and CDR2 YYNGEE. CDR3: CASSLFAGGTGELFF. The CDR3 DNA reads as TGTGCCAGCAGCCTCTTTGCGGGGGGGACCGGGGAGCTGTTTTTT.

The V call is TRBV6-2 or TRBV6-3, the J call TRBJ2-7, with 12 bases fitting TRBD2. This CDR3 contains 16 residues. Germline CDR1 reads MNHEY; CDR2 reads SVGEGT. J was trimmed by 9 bases and V by 3 bases; bases with no gene match: 12. CDR3: CASSYRALAGGPLQYF. The DNA for the CDR3 is TGTGCCAGCAGTTATAGGGCCCTAGCGGGGGGGCCGTTGCAGTACTTC.

The CDR3 DNA reads TGTGCCAGTGATCTTGGGGAGCAGAGCTATGGCTACACCTTC. Translated: CASDLGEQSYGYTF. V gene TRBV19 combines with J gene TRBJ1-2; D unresolved. Trimming took off 8 bases at V and 4 bases at J, with 17 bases between the two ends. Germline CDR1 reads LNHDA; CDR2 reads SQIVND (reference sequence). The CDR3 runs to 14 residues.